A selection of T cell receptor beta chains follows, all from one sample in a study of T cell changes during pregnancy in multiple sclerosis. Assay: immunoSEQ multiplex PCR; the TCRdb copy retains only in-frame clones and omits some. This sample yields approximately 100,000 clones, of which 80% to 95% are seen a single time; roughly 3% belongs to the top ten. Here the sequenced sample was peripheral blood, taken in the second trimester of pregnancy. These TCRs come from a female donor with multiple sclerosis, enrolled in a pregnancy study. CDR3s include the opening cysteine and the closing phenylalanine or tryptophan. Expanded clones are given a class, and other clones once, few, many or no size at all.

CDR3aa: CASSILRTSGFYNEQFF
abundance: NA
j_gene: TRBJ2-1
v_gene: TRBV19

CDR3aa: CASSQLAGAIDTQYF
abundance: NA
j_gene: TRBJ2-3
v_gene: TRBV7-9

CDR3aa: CASSDRDSAPRDSNQPQHF
abundance: NA
j_gene: TRBJ1-5
v_gene: TRBV10-1

CDR3aa: CSVKTGGGVDTEAFF
abundance: once
j_gene: TRBJ1-1
v_gene: TRBV29-1

CDR3aa: CASSEGLAGPTDTQYF
abundance: NA
j_gene: TRBJ2-3
v_gene: TRBV2

CDR3aa: CASSGGQAYPGYTF
abundance: NA
j_gene: TRBJ1-2
v_gene: TRBV5-6

CDR3aa: CASSPPGQGNEQFF
abundance: once
j_gene: TRBJ2-1
v_gene: TRBV7-9

CDR3aa: CASSPYSSGSLSEQYF
abundance: NA
j_gene: TRBJ2-7
v_gene: TRBV5-1

CDR3aa: CASSLGGTGLYEQYF
abundance: NA
j_gene: TRBJ2-7
v_gene: TRBV5-6

CDR3aa: CSVATGGPHGGVYGYTF
abundance: once
j_gene: TRBJ1-2
v_gene: TRBV29-1

CDR3aa: CASSYRGQGWDEQFF
abundance: NA
j_gene: TRBJ2-1
v_gene: TRBV6-5

CDR3aa: CASSLGTGAETQYF
abundance: NA
j_gene: TRBJ2-5
v_gene: TRBV6-5

CDR3aa: CASSFRLADYSYEQYF
abundance: NA
j_gene: TRBJ2-7
v_gene: TRBV5-6

CDR3aa: CASTPGGLAKHEQYF
abundance: NA
j_gene: TRBJ2-7
v_gene: TRBV27

CDR3aa: CASSLDGGTGELFF
abundance: NA
j_gene: TRBJ2-2
v_gene: TRBV5-1

CDR3aa: CASSLVFRSGTYNEQFF
abundance: NA
j_gene: TRBJ2-1
v_gene: TRBV7-9

CDR3aa: CASGLVVSLGQNYGYTF
abundance: NA
j_gene: TRBJ1-2
v_gene: TRBV12-5

CDR3aa: CASSPVQDTQYF
abundance: NA
j_gene: TRBJ2-3
v_gene: TRBV5-1

CDR3aa: CASGPAGQPSYEQYF
abundance: NA
j_gene: TRBJ2-7
v_gene: TRBV6-5

CDR3aa: CASSPLAGGYTDTQYF
abundance: NA
j_gene: TRBJ2-3
v_gene: TRBV18

CDR3aa: CASSGQGAAGETQYF
abundance: NA
j_gene: TRBJ2-5
v_gene: TRBV2

CDR3aa: CASSLVGGAYEQYF
abundance: NA
j_gene: TRBJ2-7
v_gene: TRBV5-6

CDR3aa: CASSLAQDRSNTEAFF
abundance: NA
j_gene: TRBJ1-1
v_gene: TRBV11-1

CDR3aa: CASSSDRVNIQYF
abundance: NA
j_gene: TRBJ2-4
v_gene: TRBV7-2

CDR3aa: CASSLDLAGRYNEQFF
abundance: NA
j_gene: TRBJ2-1
v_gene: TRBV5-1

CDR3aa: CASSLPPMNTEAFF
abundance: NA
j_gene: TRBJ1-1
v_gene: TRBV5-6

CDR3aa: CAILRNPNNEQFF
abundance: NA
j_gene: TRBJ2-1
v_gene: TRBV10-3

CDR3aa: CASSGTGTSGFPFQETQYF
abundance: NA
j_gene: TRBJ2-5
v_gene: TRBV19

CDR3aa: CASSLIPGQGIILNTEAFF
abundance: NA
j_gene: TRBJ1-1
v_gene: TRBV28

CDR3aa: CASSQADRGYTDTQYF
abundance: NA
j_gene: TRBJ2-3
v_gene: TRBV4-3

CDR3aa: CASSQAHTSGNTGELFF
abundance: NA
j_gene: TRBJ2-2
v_gene: TRBV4-1

CDR3aa: CASSPPLREEQFF
abundance: NA
j_gene: TRBJ2-1
v_gene: TRBV27

CDR3aa: CASSSGTDLEQYF
abundance: NA
j_gene: TRBJ2-7
v_gene: TRBV27

CDR3aa: CATRDRAQGFYGYTF
abundance: NA
j_gene: TRBJ1-2
v_gene: TRBV6-5

CDR3aa: CAWERGRGNSPLHF
abundance: NA
j_gene: TRBJ1-6
v_gene: TRBV30

CDR3aa: CASSDPRQSQETQYF
abundance: NA
j_gene: TRBJ2-5
v_gene: TRBV2

CDR3aa: CSVGDSKETQYF
abundance: NA
j_gene: TRBJ2-5
v_gene: TRBV29-1

CDR3aa: CASSLGGLAGSDTQYF
abundance: once
j_gene: TRBJ2-3
v_gene: TRBV28

CDR3aa: CASSLAGSSFF
abundance: NA
j_gene: TRBJ2-1
v_gene: TRBV6-1

CDR3aa: CASSSGSSGNTIYF
abundance: NA
j_gene: TRBJ1-3
v_gene: TRBV11-2

CDR3aa: CASSPYNPNTGELFF
abundance: NA
j_gene: TRBJ2-2
v_gene: TRBV6-5

CDR3aa: CASSLSGTGSYNEQFF
abundance: NA
j_gene: TRBJ2-1
v_gene: TRBV14

CDR3aa: CASSLEGHYNSPLHF
abundance: NA
j_gene: TRBJ1-6
v_gene: TRBV5-1

CDR3aa: CASSTRQESYF
abundance: NA
j_gene: TRBJ2-7
v_gene: TRBV5-6

CDR3aa: CASSIGQSETQYF
abundance: NA
j_gene: TRBJ2-5
v_gene: TRBV19

CDR3aa: CASSRTGEGFEETQYF
abundance: NA
j_gene: TRBJ2-5
v_gene: TRBV5-8

CDR3aa: CASSTGGALLGQETQYF
abundance: NA
j_gene: TRBJ2-5
v_gene: TRBV5-4

CDR3aa: CAWSPSFEKLFF
abundance: once
j_gene: TRBJ1-4
v_gene: TRBV30

CDR3aa: CAWSTYDRFNEKLFF
abundance: NA
j_gene: TRBJ1-4
v_gene: TRBV30

CDR3aa: CASSTVRDRGQYEQYF
abundance: NA
j_gene: TRBJ2-7
v_gene: TRBV28

CDR3aa: CASSMGYRGGQGRNEQFF
abundance: NA
j_gene: TRBJ2-1
v_gene: TRBV19

CDR3aa: CAISERTSGLQNEQFF
abundance: NA
j_gene: TRBJ2-1
v_gene: TRBV10-3

CDR3aa: CASSLSGLAGGPLTDTQYF
abundance: NA
j_gene: TRBJ2-3
v_gene: TRBV7-8

CDR3aa: CASSLILGSSTDTQYF
abundance: NA
j_gene: TRBJ2-3
v_gene: TRBV5-4

CDR3aa: CASSVEGASYNEQFF
abundance: once
j_gene: TRBJ2-1
v_gene: TRBV9